The sample holds many counts of the clone carrying this T cell receptor beta chain. Its antigen is not identified. Per the germline V gene, CDR1 is SNHLY and CDR2 is FYNNEI. V lost 7 bases, J lost 1 base, and 13 bases lay in between. This CDR3 comprises 15 residues. This sample was taken from a study of neurological immune-mediated disorders. Notes on the study in general: The greatest TCR clonal expansion appeared in HTLV-1-associated myelopathy and the smallest, falling below healthy controls, in multiple sclerosis.

The method for making cDNA was 5'RACE, and it used 10-nucleotide random UMIs. Every sequencing run gave over 190 million TCR-beta sequences, taken from 15-18 subjects. TCRdb reprocessed the 5' RACE reads with MiXCR, giving one entry per CDR3 protein. This sample has approximately 47,000 distinct CDR3 sequences, with roughly 14% found just once. The time point was: longitudinal time-point 3. The study built unsorted libraries from 2 million PBMCs kept at -80 C. The sample consisted of PBMCs. This sequence was found in a man younger than 45 in good health. The rearrangement joins TRBV2 to TRBJ2-2, with D possibly TRBD1 on 6 matching bases. CDR3 bases: TGTGCCAGCACCCAACAGGGATTGAACACCGGGGAGCTGTTTTTT. Protein product: CASTQQGLNTGELFF.